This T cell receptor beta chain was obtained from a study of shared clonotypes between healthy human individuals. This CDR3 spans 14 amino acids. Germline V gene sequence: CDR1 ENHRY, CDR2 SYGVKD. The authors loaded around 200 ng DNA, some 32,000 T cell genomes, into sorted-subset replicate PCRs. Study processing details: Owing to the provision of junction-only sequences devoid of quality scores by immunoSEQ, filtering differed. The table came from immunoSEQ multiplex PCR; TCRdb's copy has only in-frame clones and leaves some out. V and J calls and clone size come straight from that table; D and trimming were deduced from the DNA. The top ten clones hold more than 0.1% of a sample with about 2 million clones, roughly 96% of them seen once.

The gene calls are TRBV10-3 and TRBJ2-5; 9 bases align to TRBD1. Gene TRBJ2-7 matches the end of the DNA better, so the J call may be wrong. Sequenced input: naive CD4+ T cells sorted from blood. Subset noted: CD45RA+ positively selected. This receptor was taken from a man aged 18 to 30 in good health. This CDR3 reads CAISESLTGGEQYF. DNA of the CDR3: TGTGCCATCAGTGAGTCACTGACAGGGGGCGAGCAGTACTTC.